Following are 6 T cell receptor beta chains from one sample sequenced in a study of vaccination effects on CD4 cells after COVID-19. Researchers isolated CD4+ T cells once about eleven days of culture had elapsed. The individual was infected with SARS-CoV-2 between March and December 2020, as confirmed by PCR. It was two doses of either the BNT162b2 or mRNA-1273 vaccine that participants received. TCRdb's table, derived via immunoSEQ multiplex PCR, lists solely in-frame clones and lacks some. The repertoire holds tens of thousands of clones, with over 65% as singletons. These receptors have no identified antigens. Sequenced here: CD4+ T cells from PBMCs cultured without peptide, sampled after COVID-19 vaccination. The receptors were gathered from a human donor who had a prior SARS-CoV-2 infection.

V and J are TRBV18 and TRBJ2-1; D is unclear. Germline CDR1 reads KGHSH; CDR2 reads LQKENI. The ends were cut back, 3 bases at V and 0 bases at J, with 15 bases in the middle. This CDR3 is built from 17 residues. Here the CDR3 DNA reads TGTGCCAGCTCACCCTTTGACTTACCAAGCTCCTACAATGAGCAGTTCTTC. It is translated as CASSPFDLPSSYNEQFF.

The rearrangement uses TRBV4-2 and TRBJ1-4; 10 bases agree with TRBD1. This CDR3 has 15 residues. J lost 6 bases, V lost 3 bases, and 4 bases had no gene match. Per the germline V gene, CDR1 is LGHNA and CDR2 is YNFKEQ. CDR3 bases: TGTGCCAGCAGCCAGTTCGGACAGGGGGATGAAAAACTGTTTTTT. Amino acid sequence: CASSQFGQGDEKLFF.

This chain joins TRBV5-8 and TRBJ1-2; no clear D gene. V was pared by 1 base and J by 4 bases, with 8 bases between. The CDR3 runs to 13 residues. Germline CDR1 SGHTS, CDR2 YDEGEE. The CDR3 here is CASSLQFGYGYTF. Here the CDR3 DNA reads TGTGCCAGCAGCTTGCAATTTGGCTATGGCTACACCTTC.

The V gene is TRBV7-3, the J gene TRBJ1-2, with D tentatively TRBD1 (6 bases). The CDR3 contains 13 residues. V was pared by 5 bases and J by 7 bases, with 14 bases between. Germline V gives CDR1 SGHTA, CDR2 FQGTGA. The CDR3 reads CASSKQGSGGYTF. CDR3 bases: TGTGCCAGCAGCAAACAGGGTTCTGGTGGCTACACCTTC.

The CDR3 loop reads CAWCLKISGGSYEQYF. The CDR3 DNA is TGTGCCTGGTGCCTCAAGATTAGCGGGGGCTCCTACGAGCAGTACTTC. This sequence joins TRBV30 and TRBJ2-7; 9 bases map to TRBD2. This CDR3 is 16 amino acids long. CDR1 is GTSNPN and CDR2 is SVGIG in the germline V gene (reference sequence). The ends lost 5 bases at V and 0 bases at J; junction bases unmatched: 11.

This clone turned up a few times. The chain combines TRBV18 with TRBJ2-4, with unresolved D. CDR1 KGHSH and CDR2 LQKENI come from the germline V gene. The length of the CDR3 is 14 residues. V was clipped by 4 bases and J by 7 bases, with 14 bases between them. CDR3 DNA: TGTGCCAGCTCACTTGACTCAGACATTAACATTCAGTACTTC. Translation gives CASSLDSDINIQYF.